This TCR beta chain was retrieved from a study of regulatory T cells in long-lasting Graves disease. Study-level results: What was studied was peripheral blood only, and not thyroid tissue.

With iRepertoire HTBI primers and Arm-PCR of CDR3 regions, TCR beta libraries were built. TCRdb reanalysed the multiplex PCR reads using MiXCR and keeps one entry per CDR3 protein. The sample lists 250,000 to 300,000 distinct CDR3 sequences, around 19% occurring once. This clonotype was detected ten times or more. The antigen is not known. Time point meaning: newly diagnosed GD, antithyroid drugs for less than 3 months. The TCR library was made from RNA extracted from PBMCs. The CDR3 is 14 residues long. Trimming took 1 base from V and 6 from J, leaving 10 bases between them. Per the germline V gene, CDR1 is LGHDT and CDR2 is YNNKEL (reference sequence). The sample was also reused in another study, on T cells in Graves' hyperthyroidism and ophthalmopathy. That paper adds: Used for diagnoses were clinical symptoms, serum thyroxine and TRAb, thyroid ultrasound and orbital computed tomography. HTBI primers were used for first-round RT-PCR of the TCR CDR3. Through a model of 13 V-J features, ophthalmopathy was separated from stable hyperthyroidism.

The sequences come from peripheral blood mononuclear cells (PBMCs), collected at new diagnosis, from a patient treated with antithyroid drugs. The chain combines TRBV3-1 with TRBJ2-4, with a weak D call TRBD2 (5 bases). The sequence came from a woman in her twenties or thirties with Graves disease. In nucleotides, the CDR3 is TGTGCCAGCAGCCAAGGGACTGCGGTAAACATTCAGTACTTC. As protein: CASSQGTAVNIQYF.